The clone carrying this T cell receptor (beta chain) was seen a few times. Its antigen is not identified. TCRdb's table, derived via immunoSEQ multiplex PCR, lists solely in-frame clones and lacks some. The sample has about 100,000 clones; about 90% are singletons. The germline gives CDR1 SEHNR, CDR2 FQNEAQ (reference sequence). This CDR3 is built from 13 residues. V was shortened by 5 bases and J by 0 bases, with 6 bases between the two germline ends. The sample belongs to a study of T cell responses to AZD1222 COVID-19 vaccine. Findings and caveats of the study: Mostly white British, mostly female donors; authors suggested clonal diversity may be underestimated. Repertoires were obtained solely post-peak T cell response. Close to half of spike-specific TCRs reportedly recognize unmutated variant regions.

The sequencing here drew on peripheral blood, taken on day 0 of MenACWY control vaccination. The receptor was isolated from an adult in good health. The J gene is TRBJ2-3, the V gene TRBV7-9, with D unclear. CDR3 sequence reads: CASSPGSTDTQYF. CDR3 nucleotides: TGTGCCAGCAGCCCCGGCAGCACAGATACGCAGTATTTT.